Reported below is one TCR beta chain. This entry belongs to a study of blood T cell repertoires in COVID-19. Per the original data handling: Estimation of nucleated cell counts relied on the amplification of reference gene primers. Measured with immunoSEQ multiplex PCR; TCRdb has only the in-frame clones, and not every one. That table supplies the V and J calls and clone size; D and trimming were determined from the DNA. The repertoire holds tens of thousands of clones, over 75% seen once, with approximately 2.5% in the top ten. Trimming took off 4 bases at V and 2 bases at J, with 22 bases between the two ends. There are 18 residues in the CDR3. In germline, CDR1 is LNHDA, CDR2 SQIVND (reference sequence).

This clonotype originated in a human donor in a cohort sampled during active COVID-19. Input material: peripheral blood. The chain links TRBV19 to TRBJ2-3; D possibly corresponds to TRBD2 (5 bases). The chain's CDR3 is CASSTPTPGIGLTDTQYF. For the CDR3, the DNA is TGTGCCAGTAGTACCCCCACCCCGGGGATCGGTCTCACAGATACGCAGTATTTT.